This TCR beta chain derives from a study of blood T cell repertoires in COVID-19. Study-wide background: Both acute and convalescent COVID-19 samples were obtained from the United States, Italy and Spain.

Original methodology: From reference gene primer amplification, estimates of nucleated cell counts were derived. Sequencing was performed with immunoSEQ multiplex PCR; in TCRdb, only in-frame clones are kept and a portion is missing. The V and J calls and the clone size are those of that table, but D and trimming were determined from the DNA. The sample lists roughly 48,000 clones, approximately 82% seen once, with around 5.3% in the top ten. The CDR3 has 18 amino acids. Germline CDR1 LNHDA, CDR2 SQIVND (reference sequence). V was clipped by 7 bases and J by 0 bases; unmatched bases: 14. The receptor's source is a human donor in a cohort sampled during active COVID-19. The rearrangement uses TRBV19 and TRBJ1-3; 8 bases match TRBD1. The specimen sequenced was peripheral blood. This chain's CDR3 is CASIDRGRKMGSGNTIYF. The CDR3 DNA reads TGTGCCAGTATTGACAGGGGAAGAAAAATGGGCTCTGGAAACACCATATATTTT.